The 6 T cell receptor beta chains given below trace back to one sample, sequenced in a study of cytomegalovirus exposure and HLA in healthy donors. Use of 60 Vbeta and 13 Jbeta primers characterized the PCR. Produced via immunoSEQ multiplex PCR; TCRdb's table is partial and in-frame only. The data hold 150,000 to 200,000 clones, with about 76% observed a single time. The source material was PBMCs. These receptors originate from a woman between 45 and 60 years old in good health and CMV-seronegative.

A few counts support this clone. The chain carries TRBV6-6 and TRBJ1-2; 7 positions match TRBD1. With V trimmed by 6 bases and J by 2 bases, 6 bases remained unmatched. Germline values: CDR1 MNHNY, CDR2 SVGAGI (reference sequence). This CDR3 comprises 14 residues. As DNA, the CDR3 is TGTGCCAGCAGACCGCAGGGGGTGAACTATGGCTACACCTTC. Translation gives CASRPQGVNYGYTF.

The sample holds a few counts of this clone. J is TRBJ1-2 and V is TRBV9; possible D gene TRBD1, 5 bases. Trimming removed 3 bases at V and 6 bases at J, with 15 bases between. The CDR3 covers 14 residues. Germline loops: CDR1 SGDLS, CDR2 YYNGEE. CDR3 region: CASSGGRGKDGYTF. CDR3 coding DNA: TGTGCCAGCAGCGGCGGCCGGGGGAAGGATGGCTACACCTTC.

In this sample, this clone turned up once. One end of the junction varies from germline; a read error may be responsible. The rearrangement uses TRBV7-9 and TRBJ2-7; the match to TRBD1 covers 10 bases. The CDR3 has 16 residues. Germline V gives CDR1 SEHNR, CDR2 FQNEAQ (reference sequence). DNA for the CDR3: TGTTCCAGCAGCTTAGATAGGACAGGGGGGGACGAAGAGCAGTACTTC. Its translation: CSSSLDRTGGDEEQYF.

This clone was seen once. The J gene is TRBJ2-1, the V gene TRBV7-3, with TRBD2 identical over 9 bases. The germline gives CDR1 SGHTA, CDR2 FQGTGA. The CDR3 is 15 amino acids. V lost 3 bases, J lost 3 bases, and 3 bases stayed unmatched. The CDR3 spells CASSFSGGLYNEQFF. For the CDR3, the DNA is TGTGCCAGCAGCTTTAGCGGGGGCCTCTACAATGAGCAGTTCTTC.

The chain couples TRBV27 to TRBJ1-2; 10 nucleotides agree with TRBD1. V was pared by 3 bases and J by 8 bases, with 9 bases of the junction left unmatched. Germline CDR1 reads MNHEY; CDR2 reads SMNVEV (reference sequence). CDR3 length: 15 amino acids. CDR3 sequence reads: CASSFGTGAKGGYTF. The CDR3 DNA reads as TGTGCCAGCAGTTTTGGGACAGGGGCTAAAGGCGGCTACACCTTC.

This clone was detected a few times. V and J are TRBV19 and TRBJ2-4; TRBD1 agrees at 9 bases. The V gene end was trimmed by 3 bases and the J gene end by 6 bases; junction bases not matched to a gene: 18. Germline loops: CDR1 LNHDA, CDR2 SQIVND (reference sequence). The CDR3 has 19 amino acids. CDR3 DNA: TGTGCCAGTAGTATCCGGACAGGGGACGCCCGGTTTTCGGGAAACATTCAGTACTTC. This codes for CASSIRTGDARFSGNIQYF.